This entry lists 32 T cell receptor beta chains sequenced from one sample in a study of read filtering for tumor transcriptome and immune sequencing. This library used 300 to 450 ng RNA and molecular barcoded adaptors spanning alpha/delta and beta/gamma chains. TCRdb independently ran MiXCR on the reads; one entry per CDR3 protein. The data contain 35,000 to 55,000 distinct CDR3 sequences, approximately 12% of them singletons. The specimen was a population of CD138-negative cells sorted from bone marrow. Every receptor here comes from a donor over 35 with multiple myeloma.

This clonotype was picked up many times. V usage is TRBV7-2 and J usage is TRBJ2-7, with D perhaps TRBD2 (5 bases). Germline V gene lookup returns CDR1 SGHTA and CDR2 FQGNSA. V was pared by 1 base and J by 2 bases, with 9 bases between. The length of the CDR3 is 14 residues. The CDR3 DNA is TGTGCCAGCAGCTTAGGAGGAGGAACCTACGAGCAGTACTTC. Protein product: CASSLGGGTYEQYF.

This clonotype was recorded at least ten times. The chain recombines TRBV3-1 with TRBJ1-1; TRBD1 matches 7 bases. The CDR3 runs 12 residues. CDR1 and CDR2 from the germline V gene are LGHDT and YNNKEL (reference sequence). Trimming took 5 bases from V and 11 from J; bases not matched to a gene: 8. The CDR3 region is CASSDRDGVAFF. CDR3 in DNA: TGTGCCAGCAGCGACAGGGACGGAGTTGCTTTCTTT.

As regards this clonotype: Mismatch with germline at one junction end may stem from a read error. This chain uses TRBV4-3 with TRBJ2-2; maybe TRBD2 (7 bases). CDR1 and CDR2 from the germline V gene are LGHNA and YSLEER. This CDR3 is 17 amino acids long. CDR3 DNA: TGCGCCAGCAGCCAAGATTGGGGACCTACGAACACCGGGGGGCTGGTTTTT. Translation gives CASSQDWGPTNTGGLVF.

The table lists this clonotype with many counts. This chain links TRBV29-1 with TRBJ1-1; the D gene is possibly TRBD1 (5 bases). CDR3 size: 14 residues. Trimming removed 4 bases at V and 3 bases at J, with 15 bases between. CDR1 and CDR2 (germline): SQVTM, ANQGSEA. CDR3 coding DNA: TGCAGCGTTGCCGGGGGGGGGTCGTACACTGAAGCTTTCTTT. It specifies CSVAGGGSYTEAFF. The variable domain in full, with the rest retrieved from reference TRBV29-1 and TRBJ1-1, is SAVISQKPSRDICQRGTSLTIQCQVDSQVTMMFWYRQQPGQSLTLIATANQGSEATYESGFVIDKFPISRPNLTFSTLTVSNMSPEDSSIYLCSVAGGGSYTEAFFGQGTRLTVV.

This clonotype was counted ten times or more. The chain uses TRBV29-1 and TRBJ2-3, with no clear D. The CDR3 runs 11 residues. Trimming removed 4 bases from V and 5 bases from J, with 7 bases in between. The germline gives CDR1 SQVTM, CDR2 ANQGSEA. The CDR3 DNA reads as TGCAGCGTTGCGGTAGGAGATACGCAGTATTTT. Protein product: CSVAVGDTQYF.

This clonotype was counted at least ten times. The genes are TRBV19 and TRBJ2-5; no reliable D call. CDR3 length equals 13 residues. Germline V gene sequence: CDR1 LNHDA, CDR2 SQIVND (reference sequence). V lost 8 bases and J 5 bases, leaving 15 bases between the germline ends. The CDR3 DNA sequence: TGTGCCAGTTCCTACGGCACGACGGAGACCCAGTACTTC. Residues: CASSYGTTETQYF.

This clonotype came up many times. One end of the junction varies from germline; a read error may be responsible. This rearrangement joins TRBV12-3 or TRBV12-4 to TRBJ2-1; D gene unclear. CDR3 size: 12 residues. The CDR3 reads CASAPTGHERFF. The CDR3 region has the DNA TGTGCCAGCGCCCCGACCGGGCATGAGCGGTTCTTC.

In this sample, this clonotype turned up once. A much larger clone lies one base from this, so it may be a read error. The CDR3 bases are TGCAGTGCCACCCGACAGGGGTCCAGGCAAGAGACCCAGTACTTC. Translating gives CSATRQGSRQETQYF. V gene TRBV20-1 combines with J gene TRBJ2-5; 8 bases line up with TRBD1. The junction had 11 bases not matched to a gene; V was cut back by 6 bases and J by 2 bases. The germline V gene has CDR1 DFQATT and CDR2 SNEGSKA (reference sequence). The CDR3 is 15 amino acids.

This clonotype has a single count. It is likely a read error: a sequence one base away is far more abundant. The chain uses TRBV5-5 and TRBJ2-1; 7 bases fit TRBD2. Germline V gives CDR1 SGHKS, CDR2 YYEKEE (reference sequence). The CDR3 consists of 15 residues. The CDR3 region is CASRLASYSYNGQFF. The CDR3 region has the DNA TGTGCCAGCAGACTAGCGAGTTACTCCTACAATGGGCAGTTCTTC.

In its sample, this clonotype was seen many times. The V and J genes are TRBV6-6 and TRBJ2-1, with TRBD2 matching 10 bases. Trimming at V came to 6 bases and at J to 7 bases, leaving 9 bases not matched to a gene. Germline loops: CDR1 MNHNY, CDR2 SVGAGI (reference sequence). There are 15 residues in the CDR3. The CDR3 reads CASRHTSGTRNEQFF. CDR3 in DNA: TGTGCCAGCAGACATACTAGCGGGACCAGGAATGAGCAGTTCTTC.

This sequence joins TRBV11-2 and TRBJ2-1; TRBD2 might be the D (6 bases). Trimming removed 8 bases from V and 3 bases from J, with 14 bases in between. In germline, CDR1 is SGHAT, CDR2 FQNNGV. The CDR3 spans 14 residues. The CDR3 DNA reads as TGTGCCAGCGGGCGAGCGGGTTTCTACAATGAGCAGTTCTTC. It yields the protein CASGRAGFYNEQFF.

In the case of this clonotype: A clone one base away is much larger, so this may be a read error. The chain couples TRBV12-3 or TRBV12-4 to TRBJ1-5, with no clear D. V was cut by 1 base and J by 15 bases, with 13 bases left in between. The CDR3 spans 12 residues. The CDR3 sequence: CASSLGLGARHF. CDR3 sequence (DNA): TGTGCCAGCAGTTTAGGTTTGGGAGCCCGGCATTTT.

In this sample, this clonotype turned up many times. The V and J genes are TRBV6-1 and TRBJ1-4; D possibly corresponds to TRBD1 (5 bases). V was shortened by 0 bases and J by 8 bases, with 13 bases between the two germline ends. The germline gives CDR1 MNHNS, CDR2 SASEGT. The CDR3 consists of 15 residues. The CDR3 reads CASSEASGPREKLFF. The CDR3 nucleotides read TGTGCCAGCAGTGAAGCTTCGGGGCCGCGGGAAAAACTGTTTTTT.

With respect to this clonotype: A read error may produce the germline difference seen at one junction end. J is TRBJ2-7 and V is TRBV29-1, with D perhaps matching TRBD1 (6 bases). The CDR3 consists of 13 residues. Germline loops: CDR1 SQVTM, CDR2 ANQGSEA. For the CDR3, the DNA is TGCAGTGTTGTTTCAGGGGCAAAGCGGGAGCAGTACTTC. It encodes CSVVSGAKREQYF.

This clonotype was recorded at least ten times. The chain has TRBV9 and TRBJ1-2; no reliable D call. Per germline, CDR1 SGDLS and CDR2 YYNGEE. This CDR3 is built from 16 residues. V was cut by 4 bases and J by 0 bases, with 16 bases left in between. CDR3 sequence reads: CASSPRAAATNYGYTF. The CDR3 coding sequence is TGTGCCAGCAGCCCCCGGGCGGCAGCAACTAACTATGGCTACACCTTC.

This clonotype was recorded many times. The chain employs TRBV4-3 and TRBJ1-1, with a tentative D call TRBD1 (6 bases). In germline, CDR1 is LGHNA, CDR2 YSLEER. V was clipped by 3 bases and J by 4 bases, with 12 bases between them. The CDR3 extends over 14 amino acids. CDR3 nucleotide sequence: TGCGCCAGCAGCCACGTACAGGGCTTCACTGAAGCTTTCTTT. This encodes CASSHVQGFTEAFF.

Ten or more counts support this clonotype. The CDR3 sequence is CAWSESGASYNEQFF. In DNA, the CDR3 is TGTGCCTGGAGCGAAAGCGGGGCTTCCTACAATGAGCAGTTCTTC. The chain has TRBV30 and TRBJ2-1, with TRBD2 identical over 7 bases. V lost 3 bases, J lost 1 base, and 6 bases stayed unmatched. The CDR3 runs 15 residues. CDR1 and CDR2 from the germline V gene are GTSNPN and SVGIG (reference sequence).

A note on this clonotype: This may be a read error, as it is one base from a much larger clone. The chain has TRBV5-1 and TRBJ2-7; TRBD2 matches 7 bases. With 2 bases clipped from V and 9 bases from J, the junction kept 20 bases outside the gene matches. The CDR3 extends over 17 amino acids. In germline, CDR1 is SGHRS, CDR2 YFSETQ. CDR3 bases: TGCGCCAGCAGCTTCCGCTTTCCGGGCGGGAGTATCCACGGGCAGTACTTC. Protein: CASSFRFPGGSIHGQYF.

This clonotype appeared many times. This chain uses TRBV7-9 with TRBJ2-1, with D hard to call. V dropped 5 bases and J dropped 8 bases, with 22 bases sitting between them. Germline CDR1 SEHNR, CDR2 FQNEAQ (reference sequence). The CDR3 has 16 amino acids. CDR3 loop: CASSPTGRSAWDEQFF. CDR3 nucleotides: TGTGCCAGCAGCCCCACCGGACGGAGTGCTTGGGATGAGCAGTTCTTC. The whole variable domain, remainder taken from reference TRBV7-9 and TRBJ2-1, is DTGVSQNPRHKITKRGQNVTFRCDPISEHNRLYWYRQTLGQGPEFLTYFQNEAQLEKSRLLSDRFSAERPKGSFSTLEIQRTEQGDSAMYLCASSPTGRSAWDEQFFGPGTRLTVL.

This clonotype has at least ten counts. The chain employs TRBV29-1 and TRBJ2-2, with 8 bases lining up with TRBD2. This CDR3 has 15 residues. Germline V CDR1 and CDR2: SQVTM, ANQGSEA. V trimming: 2 bases; J trimming: 3 bases; junction bases outside the gene matches: 5. This CDR3 is CSVEFGTRYTGELFF. The CDR3 bases are TGCAGCGTTGAATTCGGGACTAGATACACCGGGGAGCTGTTTTTT.

The chain uses TRBV7-3 and TRBJ2-1, with 9 bases matching TRBD2. V gave up 4 bases and J gave up 14 bases; unmatched junction bases: 15. CDR1 is SGHTA and CDR2 is FQGTGA in the germline V gene. The CDR3 loop spans 15 amino acids. The CDR3 DNA sequence: TGTGCCAGCAGCTCCTTGAAGCCAGCGGGAGGCTGCGAGTTCTTC. It encodes CASSSLKPAGGCEFF.

This clonotype was detected ten times or more. The V call is TRBV5-1, the J call TRBJ2-5; 9 positions match TRBD2. With V trimmed by 4 bases and J by 1 base, 5 bases remained unmatched. The CDR3 consists of 15 residues. Germline values: CDR1 SGHRS, CDR2 YFSETQ. In DNA, the CDR3 is TGCGCCAGCAGCCCCAGGACTAGCGCCCAAGAGACCCAGTACTTC. The encoded protein is CASSPRTSAQETQYF.

There are a few counts of this clonotype. One base away lies a much larger clone, so this may be a sequencing read error. As the CDR3 is not closed by the conserved phenylalanine or tryptophan, this likely results from a read error. This chain uses TRBV5-1 with TRBJ2-3, with D perhaps matching TRBD2 (5 bases). The V end lost 0 bases, the J end lost 4 bases, and 12 bases lay between the germline ends. The V gene's germline CDR1 is SGHRS and CDR2 YFSETQ. The CDR3 spans 15 residues. CDR3 nucleotide sequence: TGCGCCAGCAGCTTGGATGGTCGGGGAGCAGATACGCAGTATTCT. Residues: CASSLDGRGADTQYS.

This clonotype was seen repeatedly, ten times or more. The gene calls are TRBV13 and TRBJ2-6; 11 bases are a match to TRBD1. V dropped 4 bases and J dropped 2; count of bases not matched to a gene: 7. Germline lookup yields CDR1 PRHDT and CDR2 FYEKMQ (reference sequence). This CDR3 is 18 amino acids long. The CDR3 sequence is CASSSARTGGAGANVLTF. CDR3 coding DNA: TGTGCCAGCAGCTCCGCCCGGACAGGGGGCGCTGGGGCCAACGTCCTGACTTTC.

This clonotype appeared many times. The J gene is TRBJ2-7, the V gene TRBV4-1; TRBD2 is a possible D gene (6 bases). The CDR3 contains 17 residues. Germline V gene data show CDR1 as MGHRA and CDR2 as YSYEKL. The V end was cut by 3 bases, the J end by 2 bases, with 20 bases between. The DNA of the CDR3 is TGCGCCAGCAGCCACACCACCTCTAGCGTGTTACCCTACGAGCAGTACTTC. Protein: CASSHTTSSVLPYEQYF.

In the case of this clonotype: A read error may explain this, as a much larger clone is one base away. This chain uses TRBV10-3 with TRBJ2-5; 14 nucleotides match TRBD2. The length of the CDR3 is 14 residues. CDR1 and CDR2 (germline): ENHRY, SYGVKD. Unmatched junction bases numbered 2, after V lost 6 bases and J lost 5 bases. CDR3 sequence: CAIRGLAGEETQYF. CDR3 nucleotide sequence: TGTGCCATCAGGGGACTAGCGGGAGAGGAGACCCAGTACTTC.

J is TRBJ2-5 and V is TRBV20-1; D might be TRBD2 (6 bases). The CDR3 extends over 14 amino acids. CDR1 DFQATT and CDR2 SNEGSKA come from the germline V gene (reference sequence). V lost 0 bases and J lost 4, with 12 bases in between. Written as DNA, the CDR3 is TGCAGTGCTAGAGATCCGGGACTGGGAGAGACCCAGTACTTC. This sequence encodes CSARDPGLGETQYF.

In its sample, this clonotype was seen many times. V and J are TRBV6-6 and TRBJ2-2; no clear D gene. Germline V CDR1 and CDR2: MNHNY, SVGAGI (reference sequence). CDR3 length: 11 amino acids. Trimming shortened V by 7 bases and J by 6 bases, and 6 bases separated the two germline ends. CDR3 amino acids: CASTTPGELFF. CDR3 nucleotide sequence: TGTGCCAGCACTACCCCCGGGGAGCTGTTTTTT.

This clonotype was picked up many times. The CDR3 DNA reads as TGTGCCAGCAGCCATTACTACGAGCAGTACTTC. Its protein is CASSHYYEQYF. The gene calls are TRBV3-1 and TRBJ2-7; D unresolved. The CDR3 consists of 11 residues. CDR1 and CDR2 (germline): LGHDT, YNNKEL (reference sequence). V was trimmed by 3 bases and J by 3 bases, leaving 3 bases between them.

This clonotype has at least ten counts. The V gene is TRBV5-1, the J gene TRBJ2-2, with unresolved D. V was cut by 1 base and J by 8 bases, with 12 bases left in between. In germline, CDR1 is SGHRS, CDR2 YFSETQ. The CDR3 runs 14 residues. The CDR3 coding sequence is TGCGCCAGCAGCTTGTACGAGACGGAGGGGGAGCTGTTTTTT. It translates to CASSLYETEGELFF.

This clonotype was counted only a few times. Possible read error: a much larger clone is one base away. The chain recombines TRBV19 with TRBJ2-1; possible D gene TRBD2, 6 bases. The V gene's germline CDR1 is LNHDA and CDR2 SQIVND (reference sequence). CDR3 length: 16 residues. The CDR3 coding sequence is TGTGCCAGTAGTAGCTACTTAGCGGAAGATACCAATGAGCAGTCCTTC. This encodes CASSSYLAEDTNEQSF.

This clonotype was picked up many times. The chain links TRBV5-1 to TRBJ2-3; 7 bases map to TRBD2. CDR1 is SGHRS and CDR2 is YFSETQ in the germline V gene. The CDR3 loop spans 17 amino acids. The V and J ends lost 4 bases and 0 bases, in that order; junction bases with no gene match: 11. DNA for the CDR3: TGCGCCAGCAGCGGCGTCGGAGCGGGGTCTAGCACAGATACGCAGTATTTT. Its protein is CASSGVGAGSSTDTQYF.